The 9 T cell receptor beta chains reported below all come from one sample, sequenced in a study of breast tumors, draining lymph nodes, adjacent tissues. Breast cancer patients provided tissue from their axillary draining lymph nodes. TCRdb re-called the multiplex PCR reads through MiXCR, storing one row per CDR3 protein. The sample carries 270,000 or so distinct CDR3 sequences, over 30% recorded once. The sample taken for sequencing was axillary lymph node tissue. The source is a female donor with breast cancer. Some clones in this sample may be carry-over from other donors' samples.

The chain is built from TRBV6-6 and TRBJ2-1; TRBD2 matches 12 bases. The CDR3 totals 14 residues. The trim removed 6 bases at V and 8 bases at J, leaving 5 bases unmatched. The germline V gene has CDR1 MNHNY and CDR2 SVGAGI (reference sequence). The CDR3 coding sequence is TGTGCCAGCAGCCCGACTAGCGGGAGCGATGAGCAGTTCTTC. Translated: CASSPTSGSDEQFF.

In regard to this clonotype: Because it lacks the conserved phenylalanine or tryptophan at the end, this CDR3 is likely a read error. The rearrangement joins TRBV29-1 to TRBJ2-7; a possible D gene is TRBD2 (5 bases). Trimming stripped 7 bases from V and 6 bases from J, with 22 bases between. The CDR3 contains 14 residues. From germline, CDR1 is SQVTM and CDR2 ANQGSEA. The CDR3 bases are TGCAGCGCCTGTCCGGAAGGTAGCGTTTCCGAGCAGTACCTC. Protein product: CSACPEGSVSEQYL.

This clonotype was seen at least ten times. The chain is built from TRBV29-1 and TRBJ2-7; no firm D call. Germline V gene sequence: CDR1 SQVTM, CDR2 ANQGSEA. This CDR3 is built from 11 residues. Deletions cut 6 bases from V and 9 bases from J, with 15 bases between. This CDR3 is CSVNSGGWQYF. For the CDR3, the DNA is TGCAGCGTCAACTCTGGCGGTTGGCAGTACTTC.

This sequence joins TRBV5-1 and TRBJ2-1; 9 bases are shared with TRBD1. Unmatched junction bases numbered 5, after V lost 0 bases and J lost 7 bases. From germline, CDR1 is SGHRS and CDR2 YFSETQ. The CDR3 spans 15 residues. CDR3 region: CASSLAGTGFNEQFF. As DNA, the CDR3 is TGCGCCAGCAGCTTGGCCGGGACAGGGTTTAATGAGCAGTTCTTC.

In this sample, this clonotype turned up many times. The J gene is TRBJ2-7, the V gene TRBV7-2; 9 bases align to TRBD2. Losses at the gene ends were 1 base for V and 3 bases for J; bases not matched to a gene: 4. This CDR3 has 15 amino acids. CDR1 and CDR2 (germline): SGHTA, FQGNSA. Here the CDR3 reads CASSLEASGNYEQYF. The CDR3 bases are TGTGCCAGCAGCTTAGAGGCTAGCGGGAACTACGAGCAGTACTTC.

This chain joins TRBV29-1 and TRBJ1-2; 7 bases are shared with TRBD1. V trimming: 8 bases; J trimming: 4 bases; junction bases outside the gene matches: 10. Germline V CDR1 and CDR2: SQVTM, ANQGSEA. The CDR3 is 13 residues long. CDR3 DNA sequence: TGCAGCTCCAACAGGGGAGTTATCTATGGCTACACCTTC. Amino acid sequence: CSSNRGVIYGYTF. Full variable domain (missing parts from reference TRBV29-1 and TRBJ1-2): SAVISQKPSRDICQRGTSLTIQCQVDSQVTMMFWYRQQPGQSLTLIATANQGSEATYESGFVIDKFPISRPNLTFSTLTVSNMSPEDSSIYLCSSNRGVIYGYTFGSGTRLTVV.

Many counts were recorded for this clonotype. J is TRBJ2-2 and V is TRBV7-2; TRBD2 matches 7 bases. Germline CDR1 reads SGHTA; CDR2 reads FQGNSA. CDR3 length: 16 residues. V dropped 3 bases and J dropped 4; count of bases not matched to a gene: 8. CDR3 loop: CASSLVGGSSTGELFF. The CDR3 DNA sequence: TGTGCCAGCAGCTTGGTTGGCGGGAGTAGCACCGGGGAGCTGTTTTTT.

The CDR3 DNA reads TGTGCCAGCAGTTACGGGGGGTGGCAGCCCCAGCATTTT. Protein sequence: CASSYGGWQPQHF. V is TRBV6-2 or TRBV6-3 and J is TRBJ1-5; TRBD1 might be the D (5 bases). Trimming took 2 bases from V and 7 from J, leaving 9 bases between them. The CDR3 is 13 residues long. In germline, CDR1 is MNHEY, CDR2 SVGEGT.

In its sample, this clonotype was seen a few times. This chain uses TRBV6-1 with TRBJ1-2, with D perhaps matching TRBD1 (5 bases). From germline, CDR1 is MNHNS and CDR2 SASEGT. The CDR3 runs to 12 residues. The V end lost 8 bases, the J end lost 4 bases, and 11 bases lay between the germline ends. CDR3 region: CASRGFLYGYTF. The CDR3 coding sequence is TGTGCCAGCCGGGGGTTTCTCTATGGCTACACCTTC.